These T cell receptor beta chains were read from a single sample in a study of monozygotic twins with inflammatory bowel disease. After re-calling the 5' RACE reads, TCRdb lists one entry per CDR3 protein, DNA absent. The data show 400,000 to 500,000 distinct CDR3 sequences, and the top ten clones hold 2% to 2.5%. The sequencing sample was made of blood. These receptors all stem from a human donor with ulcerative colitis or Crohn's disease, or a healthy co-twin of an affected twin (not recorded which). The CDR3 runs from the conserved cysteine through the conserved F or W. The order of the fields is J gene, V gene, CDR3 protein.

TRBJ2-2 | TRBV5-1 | CASVKDGNTGELFF
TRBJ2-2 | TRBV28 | CASSPTYTTSGSTVRELFF
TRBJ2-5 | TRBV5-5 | CASSLSLVKTQYF
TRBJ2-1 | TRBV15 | CATSRGFAGERSNEQFF
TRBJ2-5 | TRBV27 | CASSQSVTGEIQYF
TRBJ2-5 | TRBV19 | CASSPGGRDRGRETQYF
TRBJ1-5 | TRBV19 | CASSIEGEGLGSNQPQHF
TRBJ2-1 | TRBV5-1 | CASSLAQRAPQYEQFF
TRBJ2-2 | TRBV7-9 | CASSGSQGLGTGELFF
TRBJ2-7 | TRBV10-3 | CAISESANGGYEQYF
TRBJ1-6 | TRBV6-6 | CASTILGENSPLHF
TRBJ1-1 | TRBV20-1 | CSATRTGAVTEAFF
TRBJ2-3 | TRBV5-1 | CASSGTTSGSFSDTQYF
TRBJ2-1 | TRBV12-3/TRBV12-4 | CASSSPPIEYNEQFF
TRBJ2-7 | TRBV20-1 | CSARDRRTALDEQYF
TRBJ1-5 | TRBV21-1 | CASNIQGRGNQPQHF
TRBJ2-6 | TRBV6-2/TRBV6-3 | CASSTSDSSGANVLTF
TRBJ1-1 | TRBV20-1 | CSARDRGSTEAFF
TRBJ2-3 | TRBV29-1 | CSVRTASSTDTQYF
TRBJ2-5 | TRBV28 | CASSTRRGIQETQYF
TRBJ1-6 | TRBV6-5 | CASSYSEAVTSPLHF
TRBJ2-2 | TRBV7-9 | CASSRGVVQANTGELFF
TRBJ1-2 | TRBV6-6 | CASTLQGAHGYTF
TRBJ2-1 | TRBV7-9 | CASSSPGLAGNEQFF
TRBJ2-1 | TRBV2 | CASSDGRGLQVNEQFF
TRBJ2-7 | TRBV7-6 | CASSPRLVAGGFSYEQYF
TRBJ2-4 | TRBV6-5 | CASSWTSGKRGNIQYF
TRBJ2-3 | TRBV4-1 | CASSHGLAGRTQYF
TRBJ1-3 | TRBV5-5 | CASSFSAGTSGNTIYF
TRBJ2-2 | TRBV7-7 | CASSLRQGTGELFF
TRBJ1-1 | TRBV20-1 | CSAEERGRKREAFF
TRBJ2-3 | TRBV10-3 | CAISERLAARDTQYF
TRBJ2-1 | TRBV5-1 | CASSNGGGQAYNEQFF
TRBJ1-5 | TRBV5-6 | CASSVAGQGFNQPQHF
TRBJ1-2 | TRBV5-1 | CASSLEGQGRGYTF
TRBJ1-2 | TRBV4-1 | CASSQDRRVEGTYGYTF
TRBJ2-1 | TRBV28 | CASRALAGGQDEQFF
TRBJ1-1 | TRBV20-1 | CSARDRNRNTEAFF
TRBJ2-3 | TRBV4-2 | CASSHSKVDTQYF
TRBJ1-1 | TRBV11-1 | CASSLAPTRGEGMNTEAFF
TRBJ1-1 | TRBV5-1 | CASSSTLNTEAFF
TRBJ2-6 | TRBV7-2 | CASSLGGVLSGANVLTF
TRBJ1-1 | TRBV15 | CATSRGGGWNIEAFF
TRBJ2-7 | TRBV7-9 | CASSFTPGSSYEQYF
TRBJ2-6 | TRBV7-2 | CASSADIPRGANVLTF
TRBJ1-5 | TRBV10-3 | CAISESWGQPQHF
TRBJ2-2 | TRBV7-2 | CASRAGTGNTGELFF
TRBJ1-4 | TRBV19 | CASRTTGTVKEKLFF
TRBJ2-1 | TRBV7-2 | CASSKGPYNEQCF
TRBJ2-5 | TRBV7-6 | CASSMGGEETQYF